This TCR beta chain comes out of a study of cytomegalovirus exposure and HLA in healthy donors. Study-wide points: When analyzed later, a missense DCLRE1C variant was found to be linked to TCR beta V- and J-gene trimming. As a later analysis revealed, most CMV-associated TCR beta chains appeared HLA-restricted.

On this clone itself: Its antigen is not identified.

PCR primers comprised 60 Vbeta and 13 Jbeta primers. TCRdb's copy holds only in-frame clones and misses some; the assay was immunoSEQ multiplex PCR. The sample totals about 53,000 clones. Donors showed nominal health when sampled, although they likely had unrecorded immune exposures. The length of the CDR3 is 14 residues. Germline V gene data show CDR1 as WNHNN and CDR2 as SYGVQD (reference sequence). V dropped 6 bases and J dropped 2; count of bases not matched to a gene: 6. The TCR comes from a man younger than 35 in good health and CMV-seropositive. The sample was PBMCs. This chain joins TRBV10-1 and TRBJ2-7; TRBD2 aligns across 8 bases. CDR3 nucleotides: TGCGCCAGCAGAAAGACTAGCGAACCCTACGAGCAGTACTTC. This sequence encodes CASRKTSEPYEQYF.